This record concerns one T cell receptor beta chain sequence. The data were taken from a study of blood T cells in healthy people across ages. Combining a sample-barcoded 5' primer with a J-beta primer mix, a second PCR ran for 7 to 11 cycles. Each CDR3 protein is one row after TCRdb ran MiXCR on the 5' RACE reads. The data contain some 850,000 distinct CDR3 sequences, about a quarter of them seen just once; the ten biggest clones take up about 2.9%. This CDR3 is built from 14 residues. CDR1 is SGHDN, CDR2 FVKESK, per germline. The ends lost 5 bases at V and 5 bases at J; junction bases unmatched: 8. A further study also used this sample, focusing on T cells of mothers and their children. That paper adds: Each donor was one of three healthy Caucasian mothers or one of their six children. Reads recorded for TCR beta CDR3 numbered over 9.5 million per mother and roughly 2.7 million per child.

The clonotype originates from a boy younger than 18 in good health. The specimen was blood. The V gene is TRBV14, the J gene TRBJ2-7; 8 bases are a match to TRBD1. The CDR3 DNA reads TGTGCCAGCAGCTACTGGACAGGGCAAGACGAGCAGTACTTC. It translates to CASSYWTGQDEQYF.